This T cell receptor beta chain was identified during a study of T cells in Graves' hyperthyroidism and ophthalmopathy. The CDR3 extends over 15 amino acids. CDR1 and CDR2 from the germline V gene are KGHSH and LQKENI. The germline V and J ends were trimmed by 3 bases and 2 bases, with 13 bases remaining between them. The investigators amplified TCR beta CDR3 regions from RNA transcripts. HTBI primers were used for first-round RT-PCR of the TCR CDR3. TCRdb re-called the multiplex PCR reads through MiXCR, storing one row per CDR3 protein. The sample yields 600,000 to 650,000 distinct CDR3 sequences, about 20% seen once. This clonotype has at least ten counts. No antigen is known for it. Findings of the study overall: In blood, most of the thyroid clonotypes expanded above 0.001 were also present.

This TCR was recovered from a man younger than 40 with Graves' ophthalmopathy. The chain carries TRBV18 and TRBJ2-5; D is perhaps TRBD2 (6 bases). Sequencing used blood. Written as DNA, the CDR3 is TGTGCCAGCTCACCTCCACGAGGGACTCAAGAGACCCAGTACTTC. Translated, it gives CASSPPRGTQETQYF.